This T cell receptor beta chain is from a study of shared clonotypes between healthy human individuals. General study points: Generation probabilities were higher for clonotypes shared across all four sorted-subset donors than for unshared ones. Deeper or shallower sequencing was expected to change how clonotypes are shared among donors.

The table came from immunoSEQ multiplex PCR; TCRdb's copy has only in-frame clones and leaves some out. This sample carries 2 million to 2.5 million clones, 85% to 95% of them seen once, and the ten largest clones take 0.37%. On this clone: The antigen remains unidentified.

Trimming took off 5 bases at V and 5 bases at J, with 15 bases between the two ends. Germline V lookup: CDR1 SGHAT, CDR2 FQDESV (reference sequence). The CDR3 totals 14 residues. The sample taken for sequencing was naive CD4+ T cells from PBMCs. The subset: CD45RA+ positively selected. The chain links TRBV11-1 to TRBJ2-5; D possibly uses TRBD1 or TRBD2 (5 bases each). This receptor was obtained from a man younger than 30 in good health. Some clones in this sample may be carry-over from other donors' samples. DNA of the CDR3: TGTGCCAGCAGCGCCAGATGGGGGATTGAGACCCAGTACTTC. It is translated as CASSARWGIETQYF.